This T cell receptor beta chain came from a study of response to subunit inactivated influenza vaccine. Points from the study as a whole: New T cells are recruited in small numbers by each seasonal influenza vaccination, according to the authors' suggestion.

Trimming at V came to 6 bases and at J to 3 bases, leaving 11 bases not matched to a gene. The CDR3 loop spans 17 amino acids. Worth noting for this clonotype: Its antigen is unknown.

TCRdb reprocessed the RT-PCR reads with MiXCR, giving one entry per CDR3 protein. In the table there are 530,000 or so distinct CDR3 sequences, around 15% of which are singletons. The receptor's source is a man aged 50 to 59 who received an inactivated influenza vaccine. This sample comprised PBMCs from blood, obtained 11 to 12 days after vaccination. The chain joins TRBV12-3 or TRBV12-4 to TRBJ2-3; 11 bases are a match to TRBD1. CDR3: CASSPIRGQGATDTQYF. The DNA of the CDR3 is TGTGCCAGCAGCCCCATCCGCGGACAGGGGGCGACAGATACGCAGTATTTT.